The 30 T cell receptor beta chains reported below all come from one sample, sequenced in a study of a mutant IDH1 vaccine in newly diagnosed glioma. The data were produced by immunoSEQ multiplex PCR, yet TCRdb's version contains in-frame clones alone and is incomplete. Among roughly 49,000 clones listed, 85% to 95% were seen once. No cognate antigen is known for these TCRs. Time point denoted: week 35, safety follow-up. Vaccination used 300 ug of mutant IDH1 20-mer peptide per dose, with topical imiquimod. The specimen was PBMCs, collected from a glioma patient whose treatment included an IDH1 peptide vaccine. These receptors came from a middle-aged man with glioma.

This clone showed up just once. V usage is TRBV6-4 and J usage is TRBJ2-3, with 8 positions matching TRBD2. CDR3 size: 14 residues. The V gene end was trimmed by 3 bases and the J gene end by 1 base; junction bases not matched to a gene: 0. Germline V gene data show CDR1 as MRHNA and CDR2 as SNTAGT. The CDR3: CASSERGGTDTQYF. For the CDR3, the DNA is TGTGCCAGCAGTGAGCGGGGGGGCACAGATACGCAGTATTTT.

This chain links TRBV19 with TRBJ1-1; D gene uncertain. Trimming pared 6 bases from V and 0 bases from J, leaving 11 bases between. In germline, CDR1 is LNHDA, CDR2 SQIVND (reference sequence). The length of the CDR3 is 14 residues. CDR3: CASRTPALNTEAFF. The CDR3 DNA follows: TGTGCCAGTAGAACCCCCGCCCTGAACACTGAAGCTTTCTTT.

This clone came up once. The chain links TRBV10-3 to TRBJ1-1, with a weak D call TRBD1 (5 bases). Germline-derived CDR1 and CDR2 are ENHRY and SYGVKD. V was clipped by 0 bases and J by 5 bases, with 10 bases between them. This CDR3 region has 14 residues. The CDR3 region is CAISESRAGTEAFF. In nucleotides, the CDR3 is TGTGCCATCAGTGAGTCCAGGGCCGGGACTGAAGCTTTCTTT.

The rearrangement links TRBV6-4 to TRBJ1-2; D is possibly TRBD1 (6 bases). The CDR3 consists of 12 residues. Germline loops: CDR1 MRHNA, CDR2 SNTAGT. With 7 bases removed from V and 6 bases from J, the gap between germline ends came to 12 bases. CDR3 amino acids: CASKGGGNGYTF. DNA for the CDR3: TGTGCCAGCAAAGGGGGTGGAAATGGCTACACCTTC.

The chain carries TRBV18 and TRBJ2-3, with 14 bases lining up with TRBD2. Germline lookup yields CDR1 KGHSH and CDR2 LQKENI. Trimming removed 4 bases from V and 2 bases from J; junction bases left unmatched: 11. There are 19 residues in the CDR3. This chain's CDR3 is CASSRGLAGVSGPTDTQYF. CDR3 bases: TGTGCCAGCTCACGGGGACTAGCGGGAGTATCGGGCCCCACAGATACGCAGTATTTT.

The chain carries TRBV14 and TRBJ1-1; D is uncertain. With 3 bases removed from V and 1 base from J, the gap between germline ends came to 0 bases. The germline CDR1 and CDR2 sequences are SGHDN and FVKESK. This CDR3 region has 11 residues. CDR3 sequence reads: CASSQNTEAFF. Here the CDR3 DNA reads TGTGCCAGCAGCCAGAACACTGAAGCTTTCTTT. Complete variable domain (other parts from reference TRBV14 and TRBJ1-1): EAGVTQFPSHSVIEKGQTVTLRCDPISGHDNLYWYRRVMGKEIKFLLHFVKESKQDESGMPNNRFLAERTGGTYSTLKVQPAELEDSGVYFCASSQNTEAFFGQGTRLTVV.

This clone was found a few times. The chain couples TRBV23-1 to TRBJ1-4; D unclear. TRBV23-1 is an ORF for which the function is uncertain. The CDR3 loop spans 19 amino acids. V gave up 5 bases and J gave up 3 bases, with 25 bases separating them. CDR3 region: CASSSPATIKDGPNEKLFF. In DNA, the CDR3 is TGCGCCAGCAGTTCTCCTGCTACGATCAAAGACGGACCTAATGAAAAACTGTTTTTT.

This sequence joins TRBV27 and TRBJ1-4, with a tentative D call TRBD1 (5 bases). CDR1 MNHEY and CDR2 SMNVEV come from the germline V gene (reference sequence). Trimming pared 3 bases from V and 7 bases from J, leaving 15 bases between. This CDR3 spans 15 amino acids. This CDR3 is CASSLAGTYSEKLFF. For the CDR3, the DNA is TGTGCCAGCAGTTTGGCGGGGACTTATAGTGAAAAACTGTTTTTT.

The chain recombines TRBV7-8 with TRBJ2-7, with a possible D match to TRBD2 (5 bases). V shed 5 bases and J shed 5 bases, with 13 bases lying between them. The CDR3 has 13 residues. Germline V gene sequence: CDR1 SGHVS, CDR2 FQNEAQ. DNA of the CDR3: TGTGCCAGCAGCCCCCGGGGTTTGCACGAGCAGTACTTC. Its protein is CASSPRGLHEQYF. The complete variable domain, with remaining parts taken from reference TRBV7-8 and TRBJ2-7, reads GAGVSQSPRYKVAKRGQDVALRCDPISGHVSLFWYQQALGQGPEFLTYFQNEAQLDKSGLPSDRFFAERPEGSVSTLKIQRTQQEDSAVYLCASSPRGLHEQYFGPGTRLTVT.

The chain combines TRBV5-4 with TRBJ2-7; 9 bases align to TRBD1. Germline V CDR1 and CDR2: SGHNT, YYREEE (reference sequence). The CDR3 totals 13 residues. V dropped 3 bases and J dropped 4; count of bases not matched to a gene: 2. As DNA, the CDR3 is TGTGCCAGCAGCTGGGGGACAGGGTACGAGCAGTACTTC. It specifies CASSWGTGYEQYF.

The chain couples TRBV5-1 to TRBJ2-1; 7 bases are shared with TRBD2. The germline CDR1 and CDR2 sequences are SGHRS and YFSETQ. The CDR3 is 14 residues long. The V gene end was trimmed by 6 bases and the J gene end by 1 base; junction bases not matched to a gene: 4. Written as DNA, the CDR3 is TGCGCCAGCACGCTAGCGGCTTCCTACAATGAGCAGTTCTTC. This encodes CASTLAASYNEQFF.

The chain recombines TRBV4-3 with TRBJ1-3; D remains ambiguous. V was cut by 4 bases and J by 5 bases, with 15 bases left in between. The CDR3 covers 15 residues. Germline V gene sequence: CDR1 LGHNA, CDR2 YSLEER. CDR3 sequence reads: CASSRETRTRNTIYF. CDR3 in DNA: TGCGCCAGCAGCCGAGAGACACGGACCCGAAACACCATATATTTT.

The chain carries TRBV7-2 and TRBJ1-1; D may be TRBD1 (6 bases). Germline-derived CDR1 and CDR2 are SGHTA and FQGNSA. V gave up 1 base and J gave up 2 bases, with 11 bases separating them. This CDR3 contains 15 residues. The CDR3 loop is CASSLEGGVNTEAFF. The CDR3, as DNA: TGTGCCAGCAGCTTAGAGGGGGGGGTTAACACTGAAGCTTTCTTT.

The rearrangement joins TRBV11-2 to TRBJ2-7; no clear D gene. This CDR3 is built from 11 residues. The germline V gene has CDR1 SGHAT and CDR2 FQNNGV. Trimming removed 2 bases from V and 3 bases from J, with 2 bases in between. The CDR3 sequence: CASSLLYEQYF. The DNA of the CDR3 is TGTGCCAGCAGCTTACTCTACGAGCAGTACTTC. Filled out from reference TRBV11-2 and TRBJ2-7, the complete variable domain reads EAGVAQSPRYKIIEKRQSVAFWCNPISGHATLYWYQQILGQGPKLLIQFQNNGVVDDSQLPKDRFSAERLKGVDSTLKIQPAKLEDSAVYLCASSLLYEQYFGPGTRLTVT.

V gene TRBV4-3 combines with J gene TRBJ2-3, with 11 nucleotides matching TRBD2. Germline CDR1 is LGHNA and CDR2 is YSLEER. The CDR3 has 17 residues. J lost 3 bases, V lost 0 bases, and 5 bases had no gene match. CDR3 coding DNA: TGCGCCAGCAGCCAAGATCCCGGGACTAGCGGTACAGATACGCAGTATTTT. This translates into CASSQDPGTSGTDTQYF.

This clone was found once. The rearrangement links TRBV6-1 to TRBJ1-2, with 10 bases fitting TRBD1. Per germline, CDR1 MNHNS and CDR2 SASEGT. The CDR3 contains 15 residues. V lost 2 bases to trimming and J lost 2 bases; unmatched junction nucleotides: 2. CDR3 sequence (DNA): TGTGCCAGCAGTGAAAGACAGGGGGCCAACTATGGCTACACCTTC. As protein: CASSERQGANYGYTF.

This chain joins TRBV7-2 and TRBJ2-2; either TRBD1 or TRBD2 may supply D (5 bases each). Germline CDR1 and CDR2: SGHTA and FQGNSA. This CDR3 spans 16 amino acids. Trimming removed 10 bases from V and 6 bases from J, with 24 bases in between. The CDR3, as DNA: TGTGCCACCCAGAGATTGGGACGGAGACGGGCCGGGGAGCTGTTTTTT. This sequence encodes CATQRLGRRRAGELFF.

The V and J genes are TRBV5-1 and TRBJ2-5; 14 bases are shared with TRBD2. Germline V gene data show CDR1 as SGHRS and CDR2 as YFSETQ. V dropped 0 bases and J dropped 2; count of bases not matched to a gene: 15. The CDR3 spans 21 residues. Here the CDR3 reads CASSLVAGGLAGGNLQETQYF. The CDR3 DNA reads as TGCGCCAGCAGCTTGGTGGCTGGAGGACTAGCGGGAGGAAACCTACAAGAGACCCAGTACTTC.

The chain is built from TRBV28 and TRBJ2-7, with D unclear. Trimming cost V 1 base and J 0 bases, with 7 bases left between them. Germline loops: CDR1 MDHEN, CDR2 SYDVKM. The CDR3 is 14 residues long. This CDR3 reads CASSLSGISYEQYF. As DNA, the CDR3 is TGTGCCAGCAGTTTATCGGGTATCTCCTACGAGCAGTACTTC.

This chain uses TRBV5-6 with TRBJ2-1; D is unclear. Germline V gene lookup returns CDR1 SGHDT and CDR2 YYEEEE. V gave up 2 bases and J gave up 0 bases, with 9 bases separating them. This CDR3 comprises 15 residues. CDR3 region: CASSFRTRSYNEQFF. In DNA form, the CDR3 reads TGTGCCAGCAGCTTCCGAACCCGCTCCTACAATGAGCAGTTCTTC.

This chain's CDR3 is CASSQSRPGELFF. For the CDR3, the DNA is TGTGCCAGCAGCCAATCGAGGCCCGGGGAGCTGTTTTTT. This rearrangement joins TRBV16 to TRBJ2-2; D not resolved. The V end was cut by 0 bases, the J end by 6 bases, with 5 bases between. CDR3 length: 13 amino acids. Germline CDR1 KGHSY, CDR2 FQNENV.

J is TRBJ2-7 and V is TRBV5-5; 8 positions agree with TRBD1. This CDR3 comprises 14 residues. Germline V gives CDR1 SGHKS, CDR2 YYEKEE (reference sequence). J lost 5 bases, V lost 2 bases, and 6 bases had no gene match. CDR3 DNA sequence: TGTGCCAGCAGCTTCGGTGCAGGGGGCCACGAGCAGTACTTC. It translates to CASSFGAGGHEQYF.

The rearrangement links TRBV10-2 to TRBJ2-1; 12 positions agree with TRBD2. J gave up 9 bases and V 5 bases, and 8 bases lay outside the gene matches. The CDR3 totals 15 residues. The germline CDR1 and CDR2 sequences are WSHSY and SAAADI. In nucleotides, the CDR3 is TGCGCCAGCAGTCCCCTAGCGGGAGGGCCTGGTGAGCAGTTCTTC. Translated: CASSPLAGGPGEQFF.

The count of this clone is one. This rearrangement joins TRBV18 to TRBJ1-1, with D maybe TRBD1 (5 bases). This CDR3 is built from 13 residues. V gave up 5 bases and J gave up 0 bases, with 7 bases separating them. Germline assignment: CDR1 KGHSH and CDR2 LQKENI. CDR3 DNA sequence: TGTGCCAGCTCAGAGGACATGAACACTGAAGCTTTCTTT. Protein: CASSEDMNTEAFF.

This clone was seen only once. The rearrangement joins TRBV10-3 to TRBJ2-1; 12 positions match TRBD2. J lost 4 bases, V lost 9 bases, and 4 bases had no gene match. CDR3 size: 14 residues. Germline CDR1 is ENHRY and CDR2 is SYGVKD. CDR3 in DNA: TGTGCCATTCGGACTAGCGGGGTATACAATGAGCAGTTCTTC. It encodes CAIRTSGVYNEQFF.

Only one count was recorded for this clone. The gene calls are TRBV4-1 and TRBJ1-4; TRBD1 agrees at 8 bases. The CDR3 totals 17 residues. The germline gives CDR1 MGHRA, CDR2 YSYEKL. With V trimmed by 3 bases and J by 6 bases, 12 bases remained unmatched. The CDR3 region is CASSQGYVGQGYEKLFF. CDR3 DNA sequence: TGCGCCAGCAGCCAGGGGTACGTCGGACAGGGATATGAAAAACTGTTTTTT.

The gene calls are TRBV9 and TRBJ2-5; 9 nucleotides line up with TRBD2. The CDR3 spans 19 residues. V was pared by 6 bases and J by 1 base, with 19 bases of the junction left unmatched. The V gene's germline CDR1 is SGDLS and CDR2 YYNGEE. The CDR3 region has the DNA TGTGCCAGCACCAAAGCGGGGGGTAGAACAGACGGCATCCAAGAGACCCAGTACTTC. Residues: CASTKAGGRTDGIQETQYF.

The rearrangement uses TRBV4-3 and TRBJ2-3; TRBD2 is a possible D gene (7 bases). The CDR3 runs 15 residues. The germline V gene has CDR1 LGHNA and CDR2 YSLEER. V lost 3 bases and J 2 bases, leaving 12 bases between the germline ends. CDR3: CASSHVGGLTDTQYF. CDR3 nucleotide sequence: TGCGCCAGCAGCCACGTGGGGGGGCTCACAGATACGCAGTATTTT.

This clone was recorded a few times. V is TRBV19 and J is TRBJ1-5; D is unclear. The germline V and J ends were trimmed by 3 bases and 0 bases, with 3 bases remaining between them. Germline V CDR1 and CDR2: LNHDA, SQIVND (reference sequence). This CDR3 has 13 amino acids. CDR3 residues: CASSITSNQPQHF. In DNA, the CDR3 is TGTGCCAGTAGTATCACTAGCAATCAGCCCCAGCATTTT.

V usage is TRBV4-1 and J usage is TRBJ2-7, with 9 bases that match TRBD2. V trimming: 4 bases; J trimming: 3 bases; junction bases outside the gene matches: 4. Per germline, CDR1 MGHRA and CDR2 YSYEKL. The CDR3 is 14 amino acids. DNA for the CDR3: TGCGCCAGCAGCCCAGCGGGAGGTGGCTACGAGCAGTACTTC. Amino acids: CASSPAGGGYEQYF.